The text below deals with one TCR beta chain. Original data processing: Reference gene primer amplification in the assay estimated nucleated cell counts. Method: immunoSEQ multiplex PCR; TCRdb's copy keeps in-frame clones and lacks some. V, J and clone size reflect that table, while D and trimming were determined from the DNA. The sample contains roughly 200,000 clones, around 83% of which appear only once. CDR3 length: 15 amino acids. The trim removed 3 bases at V and 7 bases at J, leaving 4 bases unmatched. Germline V gene sequence: CDR1 MNHEY, CDR2 SMNVEV (reference sequence). This sample stems from a study of blood T cell repertoires in COVID-19. Study as a whole: The United States, Italy and Spain provided the acute and convalescent COVID-19 samples. Nucleic acid was either cDNA or gDNA, and it came from T cells, B-cell-depleted T cells, or PBMCs.

Enrollment of patients from Seattle took place during active infection, with longitudinal follow-up. Sequencing was performed on peripheral blood. This receptor was taken from a woman aged 80 or over with COVID-19, enrolled during active disease. The chain employs TRBV27 and TRBJ1-5, with TRBD1 matching over 12 bases. The CDR3 region is CASSLGQGARQPQHF. CDR3 DNA sequence: TGTGCCAGCAGTTTGGGACAGGGGGCCAGGCAGCCCCAGCATTTT.